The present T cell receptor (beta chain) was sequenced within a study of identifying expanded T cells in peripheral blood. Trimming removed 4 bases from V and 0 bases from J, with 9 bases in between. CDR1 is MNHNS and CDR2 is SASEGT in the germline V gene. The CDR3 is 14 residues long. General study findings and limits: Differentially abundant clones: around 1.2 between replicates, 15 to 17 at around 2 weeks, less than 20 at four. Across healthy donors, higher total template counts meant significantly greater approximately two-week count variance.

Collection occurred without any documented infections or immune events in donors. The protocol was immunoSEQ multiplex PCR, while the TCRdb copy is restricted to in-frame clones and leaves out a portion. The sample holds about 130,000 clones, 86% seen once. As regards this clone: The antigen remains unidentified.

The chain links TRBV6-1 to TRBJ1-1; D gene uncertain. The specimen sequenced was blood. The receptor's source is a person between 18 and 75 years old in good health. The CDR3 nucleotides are TGTGCCAGCAGTGGGATAGCCATGAACACTGAAGCTTTCTTT. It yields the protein CASSGIAMNTEAFF.